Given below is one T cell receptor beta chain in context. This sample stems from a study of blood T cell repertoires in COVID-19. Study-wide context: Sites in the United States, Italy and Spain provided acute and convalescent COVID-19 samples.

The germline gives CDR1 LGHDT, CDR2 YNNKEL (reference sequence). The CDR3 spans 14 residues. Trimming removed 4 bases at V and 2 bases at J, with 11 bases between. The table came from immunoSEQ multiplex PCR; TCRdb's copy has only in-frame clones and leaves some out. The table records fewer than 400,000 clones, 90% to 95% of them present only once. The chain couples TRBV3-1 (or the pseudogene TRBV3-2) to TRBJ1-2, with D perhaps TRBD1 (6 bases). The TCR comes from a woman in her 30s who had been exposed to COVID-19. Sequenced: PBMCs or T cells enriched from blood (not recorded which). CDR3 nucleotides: TGTGCCAGCAGCCCAAATACAGGGAACTATGGCTACACCTTC. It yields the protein CASSPNTGNYGYTF.